These T cell receptor beta chains were read from a single sample in a study of blood T cell repertoires in COVID-19. Measured with immunoSEQ multiplex PCR; TCRdb has only the in-frame clones, and not every one. Of 250,000 to 300,000 clones listed, 75% to 90% were seen once; the top ten hold approximately 1.5%. The sample consisted of peripheral blood. These receptor sequences come from a woman aged 40-49 years who had recovered from COVID-19. Each CDR3 is given with its conserved first and last residue. Fields, in order: V gene, D gene, clone size, J gene, CDR3 DNA, CDR3 protein. A D gene is named only where the DNA matches it firmly. Rows give clone size only sometimes, using once, few, many, or a class for an expanded clone.

TRBV6-5,NA,NA,TRBJ2-1,TGTGCCAGCAGTTACCTTCGCAGCTACAATGAGCAGTTCTTC,CASSYLRSYNEQFF
TRBV7-8,NA,NA,TRBJ2-7,TGTGCCAGCAGCTTACGGCAGGGGAGCTCCTACGAGCAGTACTTC,CASSLRQGSSYEQYF
TRBV7-8,NA,NA,TRBJ2-2,TGTGCCAGCAGCTTGTCCGGGATTAACACCGGGGAGCTGTTTTTT,CASSLSGINTGELFF
TRBV5-1,NA,NA,TRBJ2-5,TGCGCCAGCAGCTCCTTATATATAGAGACCCAGTACTTC,CASSSLYIETQYF
TRBV5-1,TRBD1,NA,TRBJ2-6,TGCGCCAGCAGCCCCGGGACAGGGGGCCGTGGGGCCAACGTCCTGACTTTC,CASSPGTGGRGANVLTF
TRBV3-1/TRBV3-2,TRBD1,NA,TRBJ2-3,TGTGCCAGCAGGATGGACAGGGTGGCTAGCACAGATACGCAGTATTTT,CASRMDRVASTDTQYF
TRBV2,NA,NA,TRBJ2-3,TGTGCCACCAGCACAGGAAGAGATACGCAGTATTTT,CATSTGRDTQYF
TRBV5-1,TRBD2,NA,TRBJ2-1,TGCGCCAGCAGCTCCCTAGCGGGGGATGAGCAGTTCTTC,CASSSLAGDEQFF
TRBV10-3,TRBD2,NA,TRBJ2-1,TGTGCCATCAGTGGAGGCGGGGGGGACAATGAGCAGTTCTTC,CAISGGGGDNEQFF
TRBV19,NA,NA,TRBJ1-2,TGTGCCAGTAGTAGAAGGGGCTATGGCTACACCTTC,CASSRRGYGYTF
TRBV4-1,NA,once,TRBJ2-2,TGCGCCAGCAGCCAAGTTTCACAGGACACCGGGGAGCTGTTTTTT,CASSQVSQDTGELFF
TRBV13,TRBD1,NA,TRBJ2-2,TGTGCCAGCAGTCTTTTCACAGGGGGCTATAGCGGGGAGCTGTTTTTT,CASSLFTGGYSGELFF
TRBV3-1/TRBV3-2,NA,NA,TRBJ2-4,TGTGCCAGCAGCCACGGGATGGCTAACATTCAGTACTTC,CASSHGMANIQYF
TRBV7-8,NA,NA,TRBJ2-1,TGTGCCAGCAGCTCCACCGGGACACCCTACAATGAGCAGTTCTTC,CASSSTGTPYNEQFF
TRBV27,TRBD2,NA,TRBJ2-1,TGTGCCAGTCGGGGGGTGGGCTACAATGAGCAGTTCTTC,CASRGVGYNEQFF
TRBV2,TRBD1,NA,TRBJ1-6,TGTGCCAGCAGGGGACAGCTCGATAATTCACCCCTCCACTTT,CASRGQLDNSPLHF
TRBV19,NA,NA,TRBJ2-7,TGTGCCAGTAGTACGAGGCAGGGCGCCAACTACGAGCAGTACTTC,CASSTRQGANYEQYF
TRBV7-2,NA,NA,TRBJ2-1,TGTGCCAGCAGCTCTCAGGGCAGCTCCTACAATGAGCAGTTCTTC,CASSSQGSSYNEQFF
TRBV7-9,NA,NA,TRBJ2-3,TGTGCCAGCAGCTTACAACTAGCTCAACATACGCAGTATTTT,CASSLQLAQHTQYF
TRBV5-1,NA,NA,TRBJ1-5,TGCGCCAGCAGCTTGGCCGGCGGGGGTGATCAGCCCCAGCATTTT,CASSLAGGGDQPQHF
TRBV5-4,NA,NA,TRBJ2-1,TGTGCCAGCAATGGCGGGTACAATGAGCAGTTCTTC,CASNGGYNEQFF
TRBV9,NA,NA,TRBJ1-2,TGTGCCAGCAGCGTAGACTGGGGGGGAGCTTATGGCTACACCTTC,CASSVDWGGAYGYTF
TRBV4-1,TRBD1,NA,TRBJ1-1,TGCGCCAGCAGCCAACCGGGACAGCCGAACACTGAAGCTTTCTTT,CASSQPGQPNTEAFF
TRBV7-2,TRBD1,once,TRBJ1-1,TGTGCCAGCAGCTCAAGACAGGGAAGGACTGAAGCTTTCTTT,CASSSRQGRTEAFF
TRBV7-2,TRBD1,NA,TRBJ2-3,TGTGCCAGCAGCTTAGTGGGGACAGCGGGCACAGATACGCAGTATTTT,CASSLVGTAGTDTQYF
TRBV9,NA,NA,TRBJ1-2,TGTGCCAGCAGCGTAGCTTCGGGAGGAGGGGACTCCCACTATGGCTACACCTTC,CASSVASGGGDSHYGYTF
TRBV10-3,NA,NA,TRBJ1-4,TGTGCCATCGGGCCAGGCGCAACTAATGAAAAACTGTTTTTT,CAIGPGATNEKLFF
TRBV18,TRBD1,NA,TRBJ1-1,TGTGCCAGCTCGATCAACAGGGGGGACACTGAAGCTTTCTTT,CASSINRGDTEAFF